This TCR beta chain was profiled in a study of blood T cell repertoires in COVID-19. Study-wide context: Samples of COVID-19 (acute and convalescent) were obtained from the United States, Italy and Spain.

The CDR3 length is 15 residues. Per the germline V gene, CDR1 is MNHEY and CDR2 is SVGAGI. Between the trimmed V and J ends, which lost 10 bases and 7 bases, there was a span of 23 bases. Assay used: immunoSEQ multiplex PCR; TCRdb lists only in-frame clones, some missing. The data show about 150,000 clones, about four fifths seen once. The chain has TRBV6-5 and TRBJ1-5; tentatively, D is TRBD1 (5 bases). Sequencing input: peripheral blood. This sequence was found in a woman between 55 and 75 years old with acute or convalescent COVID-19. The CDR3 here is CATKVVRGAGQPQHF. The CDR3 region has the DNA TGTGCCACAAAGGTCGTGCGGGGCGCAGGGCAGCCCCAGCATTTT.